The sequence of this TCR beta chain was determined in a study of T cell repertoires in cytomegalovirus infection. About the study: In public TCR beta signatures, there were indications of both CMV infection and matching HLA type.

The CDR3 totals 15 residues. The V and J ends lost 4 bases and 0 bases, in that order; junction bases with no gene match: 3. From germline, CDR1 is MNHEY and CDR2 SMNVEV (reference sequence). In this sample, this clonotype turned up a few times. TCRdb called the reads again in MiXCR, with one record for every CDR3 protein. In the table there are some 300,000 distinct CDR3 sequences, 12% to 15% of which are singletons. The source material was PBMCs. The chain employs TRBV27 and TRBJ1-5; TRBD1 matches at 7 bases. The origin of this receptor is a human donor in good health (CMV status not recorded). Some clones in this sample may be carry-over from other donors' samples. CDR3 sequence: CASSSGQDSNQPQHF. For the CDR3, the DNA is TGTGCCAGCAGTTCCGGACAGGATAGCAATCAGCCCCAGCATTTT.